The 32 T cell receptor beta chains below were found in one sample sequenced in a study of blood T cells in healthy people across ages. The use of a sample-barcoded 5' primer and a J-beta primer mix characterized a second PCR of 7 to 11 cycles. Each CDR3 protein is one row after TCRdb ran MiXCR on the 5' RACE reads. The repertoire holds approximately 960,000 distinct CDR3 sequences, almost 30% seen once, with 10% in the top ten. These data also formed part of another study, on T cells of mothers and their children.

Sequenced input: blood. The receptor set was obtained from a woman aged 35 to 49 in good health.

Of note for this clonotype: Compared with germline, one end of the junction differs, possibly owing to a read error. The chain links TRBV7-3 to TRBJ1-1, with D perhaps matching TRBD1 (5 bases). The CDR3 consists of 14 residues. CDR1 and CDR2 from the germline V gene are SGHTA and FQGTGA. The CDR3 is CAGSWGGMNTEAFF. The CDR3, as DNA: TGTGCCGGCAGCTGGGGGGGAATGAACACTGAAGCTTTCTTT.

J is TRBJ2-7 and V is TRBV4-3; D is ambiguous. The CDR3 consists of 18 residues. CDR1 LGHNA and CDR2 YSLEER come from the germline V gene. Deletions cut 0 bases from V and 2 bases from J, with 20 bases between. This CDR3 is CASSQEAVRAASAYEQYF. For the CDR3, the DNA is TGCGCCAGCAGCCAAGAGGCGGTAAGGGCAGCCTCTGCCTACGAGCAGTACTTC.

The chain couples TRBV20-1 to TRBJ1-1, with TRBD1 matching over 8 bases. The CDR3 has 13 residues. V shed 1 base, J shed 6 bases, and the junction held 4 bases outside the gene matches. The germline gives CDR1 DFQATT, CDR2 SNEGSKA (reference sequence). The CDR3 DNA follows: TGCAGTGCTAGAGCAGGGGGCATCCCTGAAGCTTTCTTT. It codes for CSARAGGIPEAFF.

The V gene is TRBV20-1, the J gene TRBJ2-7, with D hard to call. The J call is in doubt because the DNA end fits TRBJ2-4 better. The CDR3 is 13 residues long. Germline V gives CDR1 DFQATT, CDR2 SNEGSKA (reference sequence). The CDR3 loop reads CSAREVDTNIQYF. The CDR3 nucleotides read TGCAGTGCTAGAGAAGTGGATACAAACATTCAGTACTTC.

This clonotype has just a few counts. The chain links TRBV7-2 to TRBJ2-7, with TRBD2 matching 9 bases. V gave up 5 bases and J gave up 2 bases; unmatched junction bases: 4. The germline V gene has CDR1 SGHTA and CDR2 FQGNSA. This CDR3 is 14 amino acids long. CDR3 nucleotide sequence: TGTACCAGCAGCGATAGCGGGGGCCCCTACGAGCAGTACTTC. It is translated as CTSSDSGGPYEQYF.

The V call is TRBV7-3, the J call TRBJ1-2; TRBD1 might be the D (6 bases). V was cut by 4 bases and J by 6 bases, with 15 bases left in between. Germline lookup yields CDR1 SGHTA and CDR2 FQGTGA. The CDR3 sequence is 14 residues long. Here the CDR3 DNA reads TGTGCCAGCAGCTCCTTTTACAGGGAGAATGGCTACACCTTC. It yields the protein CASSSFYRENGYTF.

This clonotype showed up just a few times. This CDR3 is CASSLNRGLFRYEQYF. The CDR3 DNA is TGTGCCAGCAGTTTAAACAGGGGGCTTTTCAGGTACGAGCAGTACTTC. The chain has TRBV28 and TRBJ2-7, with 9 bases that match TRBD1. Trimming took 2 bases from V and 4 from J; bases not matched to a gene: 9. CDR1 is MDHEN, CDR2 SYDVKM, per germline. This CDR3 is built from 16 residues.

This clonotype was picked up many times. The chain is built from TRBV29-1 and TRBJ2-1; D not resolved. The CDR3 extends over 14 amino acids. The germline gives CDR1 SQVTM, CDR2 ANQGSEA. CDR3 nucleotides: TGCACCGTAGGACGGGCGAGCTCCTACAATGAGCAGTTCTTC. Encoded protein: CTVGRASSYNEQFF.

In regard to this clonotype: One junction end disagrees with the germline gene, perhaps due to a read error. This chain uses TRBV6-1 with TRBJ2-4, with D possibly matching TRBD2 (5 bases). The DNA matches TRBJ2-7 better at its end, which makes the J call doubtful. The CDR3 extends over 17 amino acids. Germline V CDR1 and CDR2: MNHNS, SASEGT. This CDR3 reads CASGEWGYGAVRDEQYF. The CDR3 nucleotides are TGCGCCAGCGGTGAATGGGGTTACGGAGCGGTTCGGGACGAGCAGTACTTC.

This clonotype has a count of ten or more. V and J are TRBV27 and TRBJ2-7; 12 nucleotides line up with TRBD1. CDR3 length equals 16 residues. Germline-derived CDR1 and CDR2 are MNHEY and SMNVEV (reference sequence). V was pared by 7 bases and J by 3 bases, with 10 bases of the junction left unmatched. The DNA of the CDR3 is TGTGCCAGCATGGGGGGACAGGGGGCTTCTTTCTACGAGCAGTACTTC. This sequence encodes CASMGGQGASFYEQYF.

In this sample, this clonotype turned up a few times. V and J are TRBV7-6 and TRBJ2-7; 10 nucleotides agree with TRBD1. V was pared by 5 bases and J by 7 bases, with 11 bases of the junction left unmatched. From germline, CDR1 is SGHVS and CDR2 FNYEAQ. CDR3 length equals 15 residues. The CDR3 nucleotides are TGTGCCAGCAGCCAAACCGGGACAGGGGTGGGGGAGCAGTACTTC. This gives the protein CASSQTGTGVGEQYF.

The table lists this clonotype with a few counts. The chain carries TRBV7-3 and TRBJ2-3, with no clear D. The CDR3 has 11 amino acids. With 7 bases removed from V and 3 bases from J, the gap between germline ends came to 5 bases. Germline loops: CDR1 SGHTA, CDR2 FQGTGA. CDR3 residues: CASTITDTQYF. The CDR3 DNA follows: TGTGCCAGCACTATTACAGATACGCAGTATTTT.

The V gene is TRBV20-1, the J gene TRBJ1-1; D perhaps matches TRBD1 (6 bases). Per germline, CDR1 DFQATT and CDR2 SNEGSKA (reference sequence). The CDR3 is 13 residues long. Trimming pared 3 bases from V and 4 bases from J, leaving 12 bases between. The CDR3 sequence: CSARPRGRTEAFF. The DNA of the CDR3 is TGCAGTGCTAGGCCCCGGGGGCGCACTGAAGCTTTCTTT.

V usage is TRBV7-8 and J usage is TRBJ2-1; TRBD2 agrees at 11 bases. Germline V gives CDR1 SGHVS, CDR2 FQNEAQ. V gave up 1 base and J gave up 6 bases; unmatched junction bases: 5. The CDR3 has 16 residues. The CDR3 nucleotides read TGTGCCAGCAGCTTAGAGGTAGCGGGGGGGCTCAATGAGCAGTTCTTC. Encoded protein: CASSLEVAGGLNEQFF.

This clonotype was detected ten times or more. The genes are TRBV7-6 and TRBJ2-1; TRBD2 matches 8 bases. The germline CDR1 and CDR2 sequences are SGHVS and FNYEAQ. This CDR3 has 18 amino acids. Losses at the gene ends were 5 bases for V and 1 base for J; bases not matched to a gene: 13. The CDR3 sequence is CASSAAYRGTSSYNEQFF. CDR3 DNA sequence: TGTGCCAGCAGCGCCGCCTACAGAGGGACTAGTTCCTACAATGAGCAGTTCTTC. Based on the CDR3 plus reference TRBV7-6 and TRBJ2-1, the full variable domain is GAGVSQSPRYKVTKRGQDVALRCDPISGHVSLYWYRQALGQGPEFLTYFNYEAQQDKSGLPNDRFSAERPEGSISTLTIQRTEQRDSAMYRCASSAAYRGTSSYNEQFFGPGTRLTVL.

This clonotype was counted ten times or more. The rearrangement joins TRBV5-1 to TRBJ2-5; D uncertain. Trimming took 1 base from V and 2 from J, leaving 9 bases between them. Germline V gene lookup returns CDR1 SGHRS and CDR2 YFSETQ. The CDR3 is made up of 14 amino acids. This CDR3 is CASSLIGTQETQYF. DNA for the CDR3: TGCGCCAGCAGCTTGATTGGCACACAAGAGACCCAGTACTTC.

Turning to this clonotype: The germline gene is not matched at one end of the junction; a read error may be the cause. The chain is built from TRBV5-1 and TRBJ2-1; TRBD1 agrees at 7 bases. The DNA end is more similar to TRBJ2-7, so the J call may be wrong. CDR1 and CDR2 from the germline V gene are SGHRS and YFSETQ. The CDR3 sequence is 15 residues long. The CDR3 here is CAGSLTGPSYNEQYF. DNA for the CDR3: TGCGCCGGCAGCTTGACAGGGCCCTCCTACAATGAGCAGTACTTC.

The V gene is TRBV9, the J gene TRBJ1-6; a weak D match, TRBD1 (6 bases). CDR3 size: 15 residues. Germline CDR1 is SGDLS and CDR2 is YYNGEE. Trimming took 3 bases from V and 5 from J, leaving 12 bases between them. CDR3 protein: CASSAPTGNNSPLHF. In nucleotides, the CDR3 is TGTGCCAGCAGCGCCCCGACAGGAAATAATTCACCCCTCCACTTT.

This chain uses TRBV18 with TRBJ1-1; 9 bases line up with TRBD1. This CDR3 is 15 amino acids long. Trimming at V came to 5 bases and at J to 4 bases, leaving 8 bases not matched to a gene. Germline V gene lookup returns CDR1 KGHSH and CDR2 LQKENI. This chain's CDR3 is CASSDTGGGITEAFF. CDR3 bases: TGTGCCAGCTCAGATACAGGGGGCGGGATCACTGAAGCTTTCTTT.

The V and J genes are TRBV6-2 or TRBV6-3 and TRBJ1-2; maybe TRBD1 (5 bases). This CDR3 has 16 residues. Trimming removed 6 bases from V and 3 bases from J, with 20 bases in between. Germline V gene lookup returns CDR1 MNHEY and CDR2 SVGEGT. The CDR3 is CASRQVGRGKDYGYTF. Here the CDR3 DNA reads TGTGCCAGCAGACAAGTCGGGAGGGGAAAAGACTATGGCTACACCTTC.

This clonotype was recorded many times. This chain connects TRBV20-1 to TRBJ1-5, with D perhaps matching TRBD1 (6 bases). This CDR3 comprises 16 residues. V shed 5 bases and J shed 0 bases, with 17 bases lying between them. The germline V gene encodes CDR1 DFQATT and CDR2 SNEGSKA (reference sequence). As DNA, the CDR3 is TGCAGTGCTGCCTCCAGGGGACAAATTAGCAATCAGCCCCAGCATTTT. It yields the protein CSAASRGQISNQPQHF.

The chain employs TRBV18 and TRBJ2-1; 7 bases line up with TRBD2. The J segment lost 3 bases and the V segment lost 3 bases, leaving 8 bases of the junction unmatched. The CDR3 length is 16 residues. Germline V CDR1 and CDR2: KGHSH, LQKENI. The CDR3 DNA follows: TGTGCCAGCTCACCTGTCGGGGGGTCAAACTACAATGAGCAGTTCTTC. Residues: CASSPVGGSNYNEQFF.

This clonotype appeared a few times. The germline gene is not matched at one end of the junction; a read error may be the cause. The chain links TRBV7-9 to TRBJ2-1; 9 bases are shared with TRBD1. The CDR3 runs to 20 residues. In germline, CDR1 is SEHNR, CDR2 FQNEAQ (reference sequence). The CDR3 DNA reads TGTGCCAGCAGCAGCTCCCTCGGACAGGGGAGATTTGGTGGCTACGATGAGCAGTTCTTC. This gives the protein CASSSSLGQGRFGGYDEQFF.

The V and J genes are TRBV20-1 and TRBJ2-4, with TRBD2 identical over 7 bases. The tail of the sequence fits TRBJ2-7 better, so the J call may be wrong. The CDR3 is 14 amino acids. Germline values: CDR1 DFQATT, CDR2 SNEGSKA (reference sequence). The CDR3 here is CSARDWTRGYEQYF. DNA for the CDR3: TGCAGTGCTAGAGATTGGACTAGGGGCTACGAGCAGTACTTC.

This clonotype was detected once. The chain joins TRBV14 to TRBJ2-4; 10 bases align to TRBD1. The CDR3 sequence is 16 residues long. The V gene's germline CDR1 is SGHDN and CDR2 FVKESK. V was pared by 1 base and J by 8 bases, with 8 bases of the junction left unmatched. CDR3 coding DNA: TGTGCCAGCAGCCAAGGACATGGGGACAGGGGATACATTCAGTACTTC. Its protein is CASSQGHGDRGYIQYF.

Notes on this clonotype: A read error may be the cause here, since a much bigger clone is one base away. The chain employs TRBV29-1 and TRBJ1-2; no reliable D call. The germline CDR1 and CDR2 sequences are SQVTM and ANQGSEA. This CDR3 spans 11 amino acids. The CDR3, as DNA: TGCGGCGTTGGGATCGGCTATGGCTACACCTTC. Translated, it gives CGVGIGYGYTF.

The V and J genes are TRBV3-1 and TRBJ1-2; D call uncertain. The CDR3 has 12 amino acids. The germline CDR1 and CDR2 sequences are LGHDT and YNNKEL (reference sequence). The V gene lost 4 bases and the J gene lost 7 bases, with 10 bases spanning the gap. The chain's CDR3 is CASSPEGRGYTF. CDR3 coding DNA: TGTGCCAGCAGCCCCGAAGGACGTGGCTACACCTTC.

The chain links TRBV28 to TRBJ1-5; no definite D call. The V end was cut by 6 bases, the J end by 10 bases, with 16 bases between. Germline CDR1 MDHEN, CDR2 SYDVKM. This CDR3 is built from 13 residues. DNA for the CDR3: TGTGCCAGCAGGCATATTGATCCCGGCCCCCAGCATTTT. Its protein product is CASRHIDPGPQHF.

In its sample, this clonotype was seen many times. The chain joins TRBV29-1 to TRBJ2-7; no firm D call. Germline loops: CDR1 SQVTM, CDR2 ANQGSEA. The CDR3 runs to 12 residues. Trimming pared 0 bases from V and 2 bases from J, leaving 5 bases between. CDR3 bases: TGCAGCGTTGAAGATTACACCTACGAGCAGTACTTC. Translation gives CSVEDYTYEQYF.

This clonotype was seen a handful of times. The V gene is TRBV7-9, the J gene TRBJ2-4, with 7 bases that match TRBD2. This CDR3 is built from 14 residues. Germline CDR1 is SEHNR and CDR2 is FQNEAQ (reference sequence). V gave up 4 bases and J gave up 13 bases; unmatched junction bases: 13. Here the CDR3 DNA reads TGTGCCAGCAGCTACAGTGGGGGGACTAATGAGCAGTACTTC. This codes for CASSYSGGTNEQYF.

This clonotype was counted ten times or more. V gene TRBV12-3 or TRBV12-4 combines with J gene TRBJ2-7; D call uncertain. Trimming stripped 2 bases from V and 3 bases from J, with 8 bases between. CDR3 size: 13 residues. The CDR3 DNA is TGTGCCAGCAGTTTACTGAGAAGCTACGAGCAGTACTTC. This translates into CASSLLRSYEQYF.

This clonotype was observed a handful of times. The genes are TRBV7-3 and TRBJ1-1; 9 bases are shared with TRBD1. Germline V gene sequence: CDR1 SGHTA, CDR2 FQGTGA. CDR3 size: 15 residues. The J segment lost 4 bases and the V segment lost 3 bases, leaving 6 bases of the junction unmatched. The CDR3 nucleotides read TGTGCCAGCAGCTTCAACGGACAGGGGATCACTGAAGCTTTCTTT. Its translation: CASSFNGQGITEAFF.